This T cell receptor beta chain was sequenced in a study of shared T cell receptors in the human thymus. Clones were read by immunoSEQ multiplex PCR, and TCRdb kept only the in-frame ones, dropping some. The repertoire holds around 730,000 clones, with approximately 83% as singletons. Germline V gives CDR1 LNHNV, CDR2 YYDKDF (reference sequence). V lost 1 base and J 5 bases, leaving 17 bases between the germline ends. The CDR3 sequence is 16 residues long. The data also belong to a second study, concerning human thymus T cells. As that report states: Resections removed during corrective heart surgery provided the thymus tissue used.

This chain joins TRBV15 and TRBJ2-5, with D perhaps TRBD2 (6 bases). The sequence was collected from a girl under three years old with a congenital heart defect. Sequenced: thymocytes. Here the CDR3 reads CATSRAPDAEGETQYF. The CDR3 region has the DNA TGTGCCACCAGCAGAGCACCCGACGCGGAGGGGGAGACCCAGTACTTC.